Listed below are T cell receptor beta chains from one sample, sequenced in a study of cytomegalovirus exposure and HLA in healthy donors. Some clones are missing from TCRdb's copy, which holds only in-frame ones; the method was immunoSEQ multiplex PCR. Its listing shows approximately 77,000 clones. Sequenced sample: PBMCs. Receptors originate from a man aged 25 to 40 in good health and CMV-seronegative. The CDR3 runs from the conserved cysteine through the conserved F or W. A D gene is named only where the DNA matches it firmly. Some rows mark clone size as missing; the rest say once, few, many or name a class of expanded clone.

clone_size	v_call	j_call	d_call	cdr3_aa	cdr3_nt
NA	TRBV19	TRBJ2-5	TRBD1	CASGGRGQETQYF	TGTGCCAGTGGGGGCAGGGGGCAGGAGACCCAGTACTTC
NA	TRBV20-1	TRBJ1-1	NA	CSARQTTEAFF	TGCAGTGCCCGACAGACCACTGAAGCTTTCTTT
medium-sized	TRBV6-1	TRBJ2-6	NA	CASSDTSAGANVLTF	TGTGCCAGCAGTGACACGTCGGCTGGGGCCAACGTCCTGACTTTC
NA	TRBV29-1	TRBJ2-7	NA	CSNPPVFSYEQYF	TGCAGCAACCCCCCGGTCTTCTCCTACGAGCAGTACTTC
NA	TRBV5-1	TRBJ1-4	NA	CASSPMEGANEKLFF	TGCGCCAGCAGCCCCATGGAGGGCGCTAATGAAAAACTGTTTTTT
NA	TRBV15	TRBJ1-1	NA	CATSSNRVLRNTEAFF	TGTGCCACCAGCTCCAACAGGGTCTTGAGGAACACTGAAGCTTTCTTT
NA	TRBV7-9	TRBJ1-2	NA	CASSSVGVHGYTF	TGTGCCAGCAGCTCTGTAGGGGTCCATGGCTACACCTTC
NA	TRBV6-6	TRBJ1-2	NA	CASSWAGRYYGYTF	TGTGCCAGCAGTTGGGCCGGGAGGTACTATGGCTACACCTTC
NA	TRBV18	TRBJ2-7	NA	CASSPPGQPYEQYF	TGTGCCAGCTCACCCCCGGGACAACCCTACGAGCAGTACTTC
NA	TRBV18	TRBJ2-6	TRBD1	CASSPLEGATLSGANVLTF	TGTGCCAGCTCACCACTCGAGGGGGCAACTTTATCTGGGGCCAACGTCCTGACTTTC
NA	TRBV19	TRBJ2-5	NA	CASSSGGLQETQYF	TGTGCCAGTAGTTCCGGGGGGCTCCAAGAGACCCAGTACTTC
NA	TRBV7-8	TRBJ1-1	TRBD1	CASSLDTGGYTEAFF	TGTGCCAGCAGCTTAGATACAGGGGGCTACACTGAAGCTTTCTTT
NA	TRBV14	TRBJ1-1	NA	CASSQDLETQAFF	TGTGCCAGCAGCCAAGATCTTGAGACACAGGCTTTCTTT
NA	TRBV9	TRBJ2-7	TRBD2	CASSIGTSGSYEQYF	TGTGCCAGCAGCATAGGGACTAGCGGCTCCTACGAGCAGTACTTC
NA	TRBV6-1	TRBJ2-7	NA	CASSELYEQYF	TGTGCCAGCAGTGAATTATACGAGCAGTACTTC
NA	TRBV4-3	TRBJ2-1	NA	CASSQNSGEYNEQFF	TGCGCCAGCAGCCAAAATAGCGGAGAGTACAATGAGCAGTTCTTC
NA	TRBV13	TRBJ2-5	TRBD2	CASSLEASGRETQYF	TGTGCCAGCAGCTTAGAGGCTAGCGGGAGAGAGACCCAGTACTTC
NA	TRBV25-1	TRBJ2-7	TRBD2	CASSEGTSGRVRSYEQYF	TGTGCCAGCAGTGAAGGTACTAGCGGGAGGGTCAGGTCCTACGAGCAGTACTTC
NA	TRBV6-5	TRBJ1-1	TRBD1	CAANDREVRAFF	TGTGCCGCGAACGACAGGGAGGTCCGAGCTTTCTTT
NA	TRBV6-1	TRBJ2-4	NA	CASSESGGLRNIQYF	TGTGCCAGCAGTGAATCGGGGGGCTTGAGAAACATTCAGTACTTC
NA	TRBV10-1	TRBJ1-2	NA	CASSESGGYGYTF	TGCGCCAGCAGTGAATCGGGGGGCTATGGCTACACCTTC
NA	TRBV18	TRBJ1-2	NA	CASSLGAGSYGYTF	TGTGCCAGCTCACTTGGGGCGGGAAGCTATGGCTACACCTTC
NA	TRBV7-8	TRBJ1-5	NA	CASSFGGAAYSNQPQHF	TGTGCCAGCAGCTTTGGCGGGGCAGCTTATAGCAATCAGCCCCAGCATTTT
NA	TRBV2	TRBJ1-2	TRBD1	CASSETGHVYGYTF	TGTGCCAGCAGTGAGACAGGGCATGTCTATGGCTACACCTTC
NA	TRBV19	TRBJ2-2	NA	CASSISRANTGELFF	TGTGCCAGTAGTATCTCCAGGGCAAACACCGGGGAGCTGTTTTTT
NA	TRBV2	TRBJ2-7	TRBD1	CASSVTGSEQYF	TGTGCCAGCAGTGTGACAGGGTCCGAGCAGTACTTC
NA	TRBV4-1	TRBJ1-2	TRBD1	CASSLLTGGFNAGYTF	TGCGCCAGCAGCCTGCTGACAGGGGGCTTCAACGCTGGCTACACCTTC
NA	TRBV5-1	TRBJ1-1	TRBD1	CASSSQGANTEAFF	TGCGCCAGCAGCTCACAGGGGGCGAACACTGAAGCTTTCTTT
NA	TRBV4-2	TRBJ1-2	NA	CASSQGRDTYGYTF	TGTGCCAGCAGCCAAGGCCGGGACACCTATGGCTACACCTTC
NA	TRBV6-5	TRBJ1-3	NA	CASSPDLWGNTIYF	TGTGCCAGCAGCCCGGACTTATGGGGAAACACCATATATTTT
NA	TRBV10-1	TRBJ2-5	TRBD2	CASHRLAGGRQETQYF	TGCGCCAGCCACAGACTAGCGGGAGGTCGGCAAGAGACCCAGTACTTC